Below are 16 T cell receptor beta chains sequenced from a single sample in a study of tumour-infiltrating T cells in Burkitt lymphoma. Only in-frame clones appear in the TCRdb table, and some are missing; sequencing was by immunoSEQ multiplex PCR. This repertoire shows roughly 9,100 clones, roughly 60% found once; its top ten account for about 5.6%. Sequencing input: tumor tissue. These receptors all come from a human donor with diffuse large B-cell lymphoma.

The genes are TRBV19 and TRBJ1-2, with no clear D. Germline assignment: CDR1 LNHDA and CDR2 SQIVND (reference sequence). The CDR3 runs 14 residues. Trimming removed 3 bases at V and 5 bases at J, with 13 bases between. CDR3 amino acids: CASSISGGAYGYTF. CDR3 DNA: TGTGCCAGTAGTATTTCGGGAGGAGCGTATGGCTACACCTTC.

V usage is TRBV7-9 and J usage is TRBJ1-4; the D is unclear. The CDR3 sequence is 14 residues long. Germline V gene data show CDR1 as SEHNR and CDR2 as FQNEAQ (reference sequence). V was trimmed by 2 bases and J by 6 bases, leaving 10 bases between them. CDR3 DNA: TGTGCCAGCAGCTTAAGAGGCCTTGATGAAAAACTGTTTTTT. Amino acid sequence: CASSLRGLDEKLFF.

The chain has TRBV19 and TRBJ2-3; weak D call: TRBD2 (6 bases). This CDR3 spans 12 amino acids. Deletions cut 6 bases from V and 2 bases from J, with 6 bases between. Germline V gene sequence: CDR1 LNHDA, CDR2 SQIVND (reference sequence). The CDR3 region is CASRDYTDTQYF. The CDR3 DNA sequence: TGTGCCAGTAGGGACTACACAGATACGCAGTATTTT.

The chain couples TRBV4-2 to TRBJ1-2; no definite D call. Deletions cut 0 bases from V and 2 bases from J, with 10 bases between. CDR3 size: 15 residues. Germline loops: CDR1 LGHNA, CDR2 YNFKEQ. The CDR3 sequence: CASSQDGDRNYGYTF. The CDR3 DNA is TGTGCCAGCAGCCAAGATGGAGACCGAAACTATGGCTACACCTTC.

This chain joins TRBV5-4 and TRBJ1-1; D gene unclear. The CDR3 has 14 residues. Germline V gives CDR1 SGHNT, CDR2 YYREEE (reference sequence). Trimming removed 0 bases from V and 2 bases from J, with 8 bases in between. CDR3 sequence reads: CASSLDSDNTEAFF. CDR3 bases: TGTGCCAGCAGCTTGGATTCAGATAACACTGAAGCTTTCTTT. The variable domain in full, with the rest retrieved from reference TRBV5-4 and TRBJ1-1, is ETGVTQSPTHLIKTRGQQVTLRCSSQSGHNTVSWYQQALGQGPQFIFQYYREEENGRGNFPPRFSGLQFPNYSSELNVNALELDDSALYLCASSLDSDNTEAFFGQGTRLTVV.

This rearrangement joins TRBV27 to TRBJ1-5; the match to TRBD1 covers 9 bases. The CDR3 extends over 15 amino acids. Germline V gene lookup returns CDR1 MNHEY and CDR2 SMNVEV (reference sequence). V was clipped by 6 bases and J by 4 bases; unmatched bases: 7. CDR3 in DNA: TGTGCCAGCAGCCGGGGGACAGGGCGTAATCAGCCCCAGCATTTT. It specifies CASSRGTGRNQPQHF.

As for this clone: The same CDR3 also results from other DNA sequences found in this sample. J is TRBJ1-3 and V is TRBV27; D is unclear. Looked up from germline, CDR1 is MNHEY and CDR2 is SMNVEV (reference sequence). V lost 5 bases and J 3 bases, leaving 8 bases between the germline ends. The CDR3 is made up of 13 amino acids. CDR3 amino acids: CASSDIIGNTIYF. CDR3 in DNA: TGTGCCAGCAGTGACATCATTGGAAACACCATATATTTT.

In this sample, this clone turned up once. The gene calls are TRBV6-1 and TRBJ2-1; possibly TRBD2 for D (7 bases). CDR1 is MNHNS, CDR2 SASEGT, per germline. This CDR3 region has 15 residues. V was clipped by 4 bases and J by 1 base, with 11 bases between them. CDR3 protein: CASSGGGQSYNEQFF. The CDR3 DNA follows: TGTGCCAGCAGTGGGGGGGGGCAGTCCTACAATGAGCAGTTCTTC.

The chain carries TRBV5-1 and TRBJ2-3; TRBD2 matches at 10 bases. Per the germline V gene, CDR1 is SGHRS and CDR2 is YFSETQ. The CDR3 runs to 15 residues. V shed 2 bases, J shed 4 bases, and the junction held 4 bases outside the gene matches. The CDR3 sequence is CASSFSGGLADTQYF. The CDR3 nucleotides are TGCGCCAGCAGCTTTAGCGGGGGGTTGGCAGATACGCAGTATTTT.

The chain is built from TRBV5-6 and TRBJ1-1; TRBD1 is a possible D gene (5 bases). The V gene's germline CDR1 is SGHDT and CDR2 YYEEEE. The CDR3 runs 15 residues. V lost 0 bases and J lost 5, with 14 bases in between. The CDR3 nucleotides are TGTGCCAGCAGCTTGGGCTCAGGGCCAGAAACTGAAGCTTTCTTT. It encodes CASSLGSGPETEAFF.

J is TRBJ1-2 and V is TRBV19, with D unclear. Germline CDR1 is LNHDA and CDR2 is SQIVND (reference sequence). The CDR3 consists of 12 residues. The V and J ends lost 6 bases and 2 bases respectively, with 7 bases between them. The CDR3 sequence: CASRARNYGYTF. CDR3 nucleotides: TGTGCCAGTAGGGCCAGGAACTATGGCTACACCTTC.

This clone was counted a few times. The chain combines TRBV7-8 with TRBJ1-1; unclear D gene. Germline values: CDR1 SGHVS, CDR2 FQNEAQ. Trimming took 5 bases from V and 1 from J, leaving 11 bases between them. There are 14 residues in the CDR3. The CDR3 spells CASSPGSANTEAFF. CDR3 DNA: TGTGCCAGCAGCCCCGGCTCGGCGAACACTGAAGCTTTCTTT.

The genes are TRBV29-1 and TRBJ1-1; D might be TRBD1 (5 bases). This CDR3 region has 13 residues. Germline CDR1 and CDR2: SQVTM and ANQGSEA. V was shortened by 4 bases and J by 5 bases, with 14 bases between the two germline ends. The CDR3 region has the DNA TGCAGCGTTGCACCACAGGATAATACTGAAGCTTTCTTT. It is translated as CSVAPQDNTEAFF. Full variable domain (rest looked up from reference TRBV29-1 and TRBJ1-1): SAVISQKPSRDICQRGTSLTIQCQVDSQVTMMFWYRQQPGQSLTLIATANQGSEATYESGFVIDKFPISRPNLTFSTLTVSNMSPEDSSIYLCSVAPQDNTEAFFGQGTRLTVV.

The rearrangement links TRBV2 to TRBJ2-3; 7 nucleotides agree with TRBD2. Germline V gives CDR1 SNHLY, CDR2 FYNNEI. CDR3 length: 13 residues. J gave up 5 bases and V 8 bases, and 7 bases lay outside the gene matches. The DNA of the CDR3 is TGTGCCAGCTCTTGGGGGGGGAGAGATACGCAGTATTTT. This encodes CASSWGGRDTQYF.

The genes are TRBV29-1 and TRBJ1-1, with TRBD1 matching 7 bases. The CDR3 runs to 15 residues. Unmatched junction bases numbered 17, after V lost 4 bases and J lost 9 bases. The germline CDR1 and CDR2 sequences are SQVTM and ANQGSEA. In DNA form, the CDR3 reads TGCAGCGTTGGAGGAGCAGGGTCCTGGGACAGCAAAGCTTTCTTT. Its protein product is CSVGGAGSWDSKAFF.

This clone was observed a handful of times. The chain employs TRBV29-1 and TRBJ1-1, with D possibly TRBD1 on 6 matching bases. The CDR3 totals 13 residues. Germline loops: CDR1 SQVTM, CDR2 ANQGSEA. Trimming took off 5 bases at V and 7 bases at J, with 17 bases between the two ends. The CDR3 DNA is TGCAGCGTTCAATCGGGGGCGACGAGTGAAGCTTTCTTT. The encoded protein is CSVQSGATSEAFF. The variable domain in full, with the rest retrieved from reference TRBV29-1 and TRBJ1-1, is SAVISQKPSRDICQRGTSLTIQCQVDSQVTMMFWYRQQPGQSLTLIATANQGSEATYESGFVIDKFPISRPNLTFSTLTVSNMSPEDSSIYLCSVQSGATSEAFFGQGTRLTVV.